A single TCR beta chain is shown here with its context. The junction and the germline gene differ at one end; a read error may be behind it. Method: immunoSEQ multiplex PCR; TCRdb's copy keeps in-frame clones and lacks some. Of more than 90,000 clones in the sample, around 95% were seen once. The V gene's germline CDR1 is SGHRS and CDR2 YFSETQ. This CDR3 has 17 amino acids. The sample originates from a study of technical replicates of blood from a few donors. The sample was T cells isolated from PBMCs. The clonotype was recovered from a human donor in good health. This chain uses TRBV5-1 with TRBJ2-1, with 14 bases matching TRBD2. The CDR3 loop is CASSQGLAGASSNEQFF. In nucleotides, the CDR3 is TGCGCCAGCAGCCAGGGACTAGCGGGGGCCTCCTCCAATGAGCAGTTCTTC.